Listed here are 4 T cell receptor beta chains from one sample, sequenced in a study of OX40 agonist ivuxolimab in advanced cancers. Produced via immunoSEQ multiplex PCR; TCRdb's table is partial and in-frame only. Seen here are about 80,000 clones, 70% to 90% observed once, and the top ten hold around 25%. Material: CD4+ or CD8+ T cells sorted from blood, obtained in a trial of the OX40 agonist ivuxolimab. The source of these receptors is an adult with an advanced solid tumor such as melanoma, head and neck, liver or kidney cancer.

The V gene is TRBV5-1, the J gene TRBJ2-7; possible D gene TRBD1, 7 bases. The V end was cut by 0 bases, the J end by 5 bases, with 15 bases between. CDR3 length: 15 residues. Germline assignment: CDR1 SGHRS and CDR2 YFSETQ. CDR3 coding DNA: TGCGCCAGCAGCTTGGTTGGAGGGGGCGTCGACGAGCAGTACTTC. As protein: CASSLVGGGVDEQYF. The full variable domain, rest sourced from reference TRBV5-1 and TRBJ2-7, is KAGVTQTPRYLIKTRGQQVTLSCSPISGHRSVSWYQQTPGQGLQFLFEYFSETQRNKGNFPGRFSGRQFSNSRSEMNVSTLELGDSALYLCASSLVGGGVDEQYFGPGTRLTVT.

This rearrangement joins TRBV6-6 to TRBJ1-2; no definite D call. This CDR3 region has 13 residues. V was clipped by 8 bases and J by 0 bases, with 10 bases between them. CDR1 is MNHNY and CDR2 is SVGAGI in the germline V gene (reference sequence). The CDR3 is CASLGMTNYGYTF. CDR3 nucleotides: TGTGCCAGCCTCGGGATGACTAACTATGGCTACACCTTC.

The rearrangement joins TRBV13 to TRBJ1-4; TRBD1 is a possible D gene (5 bases). The CDR3 extends over 18 amino acids. Germline assignment: CDR1 PRHDT and CDR2 FYEKMQ (reference sequence). Trimming stripped 2 bases from V and 4 bases from J, with 20 bases between. The CDR3 sequence is CASSLKGRTAGYNEKLFF. The CDR3 coding sequence is TGTGCCAGCAGCTTAAAGGGACGTACGGCGGGGTATAATGAAAAACTGTTTTTT.

This clone appeared a few times. CDR3 DNA: TGTGCCAGCAGTTTCCTAGTACAGGGGGCCGCTTTCTTT. This sequence encodes CASSFLVQGAAFF. The rearrangement uses TRBV28 and TRBJ1-1, with TRBD1 identical over 9 bases. Germline V gene data show CDR1 as MDHEN and CDR2 as SYDVKM. Unmatched junction bases numbered 7, after V lost 3 bases and J lost 11 bases. There are 13 residues in the CDR3.